Listed here are 19 T cell receptor beta chains from one sample, sequenced in a study of CD8 T cells in ankylosing spondylitis. Findings and limits, study-wide: Ankylosing spondylitis blood appeared to be characterized by a TCR beta motif of 8 or 9 highly homologous variants.

No antigens are known for them. TCRdb re-analysed the 5' RACE reads in MiXCR, keeping a single row per CDR3 protein. The sample carries about 540,000 distinct CDR3 sequences, more than 9.5% recorded once. Sequencing was performed on blood, either unsorted or a sorted T cell fraction (not recorded which). Receptors originate from a male donor with ankylosing spondylitis.

This clonotype has just a few counts. The genes are TRBV5-4 and TRBJ2-1; D call uncertain. The ends were cut back, 4 bases at V and 1 base at J, with 12 bases in the middle. From germline, CDR1 is SGHNT and CDR2 YYREEE (reference sequence). This CDR3 region has 15 residues. CDR3 amino acids: CASSPDVASYNEQFF. In DNA, the CDR3 is TGTGCCAGCAGCCCCGATGTAGCTTCCTACAATGAGCAGTTCTTC.

This clonotype was counted a few times. V gene TRBV28 combines with J gene TRBJ2-1; TRBD2 agrees at 8 bases. Germline trimming cut 5 bases from V and 0 bases from J; bases unmatched to any gene: 15. The CDR3 length is 19 residues. CDR1 MDHEN and CDR2 SYDVKM come from the germline V gene. The CDR3 protein is CASSKLSAGALSSYNEQFF. The DNA for the CDR3 is TGTGCCAGCAGTAAACTGTCAGCGGGGGCCCTAAGCTCCTACAATGAGCAGTTCTTC.

The chain joins TRBV24-1 to TRBJ2-7; D is uncertain. Germline V gene lookup returns CDR1 KGHDR and CDR2 SFDVKD. V was clipped by 4 bases and J by 2 bases, with 5 bases between them. CDR3 length: 12 amino acids. Here the CDR3 reads CATSDLTYEQYF. As DNA, the CDR3 is TGTGCCACCAGTGACCTTACCTACGAGCAGTACTTC.

This sequence joins TRBV9 and TRBJ2-1; maybe TRBD2 (6 bases). With 0 bases removed from V and 4 bases from J, the gap between germline ends came to 11 bases. This CDR3 comprises 15 residues. Germline V gene sequence: CDR1 SGDLS, CDR2 YYNGEE. CDR3 in amino acids: CASSVEGREYNEQFF. Written as DNA, the CDR3 is TGTGCCAGCAGCGTAGAGGGGCGGGAATACAATGAGCAGTTCTTC.

V gene TRBV30 combines with J gene TRBJ1-2; possible D gene TRBD1, 6 bases. The ends were cut back, 3 bases at V and 2 bases at J, with 16 bases in the middle. Germline V gene sequence: CDR1 GTSNPN, CDR2 SVGIG (reference sequence). CDR3 length: 15 residues. This CDR3 is CAWSDGGQKNYGYTF. The CDR3 DNA sequence: TGTGCCTGGAGCGACGGAGGACAGAAGAACTATGGCTACACCTTC.

This clonotype has only a few counts. This rearrangement joins TRBV10-3 to TRBJ1-1; 7 bases map to TRBD1. CDR3 size: 15 residues. Germline loops: CDR1 ENHRY, CDR2 SYGVKD. The V gene end was trimmed by 6 bases and the J gene end by 0 bases; junction bases not matched to a gene: 7. CDR3 bases: TGTGCCATCAGAACCGGGACAGACCTGAACACTGAAGCTTTCTTT. Its protein product is CAIRTGTDLNTEAFF.

The chain joins TRBV3-1 to TRBJ2-3; D is unclear. The V and J ends lost 1 base and 2 bases respectively, with 7 bases between them. The CDR3 sequence is 14 residues long. CDR1 is LGHDT and CDR2 is YNNKEL in the germline V gene (reference sequence). The CDR3 protein is CASSQGLVTDTQYF. CDR3 DNA sequence: TGTGCCAGCAGCCAAGGGCTAGTCACAGATACGCAGTATTTT.

The chain is built from TRBV6-2 or TRBV6-3 and TRBJ2-5; weak D call: TRBD2 (5 bases). This CDR3 contains 14 residues. V was trimmed by 6 bases and J by 4 bases, leaving 15 bases between them. Germline values: CDR1 MNHEY, CDR2 SVGEGT. CDR3 loop: CASRGIGVGETQYF. DNA for the CDR3: TGTGCCAGCAGGGGGATCGGGGTGGGAGAGACCCAGTACTTC.

This clonotype was found a few times. The V and J genes are TRBV29-1 and TRBJ2-5, with 8 bases identical to TRBD1. From germline, CDR1 is SQVTM and CDR2 ANQGSEA. The CDR3 has 12 residues. Losses at the gene ends were 4 bases for V and 5 bases for J; bases not matched to a gene: 3. The CDR3 region has the DNA TGCAGCGTTGGACAGGGGCAGGAGACCCAGTACTTC. It encodes CSVGQGQETQYF.

This clonotype was seen ten or more times. The gene calls are TRBV29-1 and TRBJ2-2; no clear D gene. This CDR3 is built from 13 residues. V was cut by 7 bases and J by 1 base, with 10 bases left in between. Germline loops: CDR1 SQVTM, CDR2 ANQGSEA. In DNA form, the CDR3 reads TGCAGCGCCCTGGTAGGGAACACCGGGGAGCTGTTTTTT. It encodes CSALVGNTGELFF.

The sample holds a few counts of this clonotype. The V gene is TRBV14, the J gene TRBJ2-3, with 8 positions matching TRBD1. This CDR3 spans 18 amino acids. With 0 bases clipped from V and 0 bases from J, the junction kept 8 bases outside the gene matches. CDR1 and CDR2 (germline): SGHDN, FVKESK. The CDR3 region is CASSQDLPQGASTDTQYF. CDR3 in DNA: TGTGCCAGCAGCCAAGACCTCCCCCAGGGGGCGAGCACAGATACGCAGTATTTT.

The chain's CDR3 is CASRLPGADTQYF. CDR3 sequence (DNA): TGCGCCAGCAGGCTTCCGGGGGCGGATACGCAGTATTTT. The V and J genes are TRBV5-1 and TRBJ2-3; perhaps D is TRBD1 or TRBD2 (6 bases each). The CDR3 loop spans 13 amino acids. Germline V lookup: CDR1 SGHRS, CDR2 YFSETQ. V lost 5 bases and J 6 bases, leaving 13 bases between the germline ends.

This rearrangement joins TRBV7-2 to TRBJ1-4, with TRBD1 matching 7 bases. This CDR3 is built from 15 residues. V dropped 5 bases and J dropped 8; count of bases not matched to a gene: 11. CDR1 and CDR2 (germline): SGHTA, FQGNSA. The CDR3 here is CASSPRQGLGEKLFF. In nucleotides, the CDR3 is TGTGCCAGCAGCCCGAGACAGGGCCTGGGAGAAAAACTGTTTTTT.

The chain carries TRBV2 and TRBJ2-3; D is perhaps TRBD2 (6 bases). Per the germline V gene, CDR1 is SNHLY and CDR2 is FYNNEI. The V end was cut by 1 base, the J end by 8 bases, with 10 bases between. This CDR3 has 13 residues. The CDR3 reads CASSEGTTRTQYF. The CDR3 bases are TGTGCCAGCAGTGAAGGGACTACCCGTACGCAGTATTTT.

In this sample, this clonotype turned up many times. V and J are TRBV20-1 and TRBJ1-5; D gene uncertain. Germline V CDR1 and CDR2: DFQATT, SNEGSKA (reference sequence). The CDR3 has 13 amino acids. Trimming pared 4 bases from V and 3 bases from J, leaving 10 bases between. In DNA form, the CDR3 reads TGCAGTGCTATAGGGTCCCTCAATCAGCCCCAGCATTTT. Protein: CSAIGSLNQPQHF.

This clonotype was seen many times. The J gene is TRBJ1-5, the V gene TRBV18, with D perhaps matching TRBD1 (6 bases). Germline CDR1 and CDR2: KGHSH and LQKENI. The CDR3 consists of 15 residues. V lost 0 bases, J lost 4 bases, and 10 bases lay in between. CDR3 DNA sequence: TGTGCCAGCTCACCACCCTACAGGGCGAATCAGCCCCAGCATTTT. Its translation: CASSPPYRANQPQHF. The full variable domain, its missing parts supplied by reference TRBV18 and TRBJ1-5, is NAGVMQNPRHLVRRRGQEARLRCSPMKGHSHVYWYRQLPEEGLKFMVYLQKENIIDESGMPKERFSAEFPKEGPSILRIQQVVRGDSAAYFCASSPPYRANQPQHFGDGTRLSIL.

The chain links TRBV20-1 to TRBJ2-5; the match to TRBD1 covers 7 bases. V was clipped by 5 bases and J by 1 base; unmatched bases: 7. The CDR3 has 14 amino acids. Germline assignment: CDR1 DFQATT and CDR2 SNEGSKA (reference sequence). CDR3 DNA: TGCAGTGCTCCATCGGGGACAGCCCAAGAGACCCAGTACTTC. This translates into CSAPSGTAQETQYF.

The chain joins TRBV19 to TRBJ2-6; D is ambiguous. The CDR3 totals 15 residues. Trimming cost V 3 bases and J 1 base, with 7 bases left between them. Germline loops: CDR1 LNHDA, CDR2 SQIVND (reference sequence). In DNA form, the CDR3 reads TGTGCCAGTAGTATCGAGGATTCTGGGGCCAACGTCCTGACTTTC. Translated: CASSIEDSGANVLTF.

This clonotype was picked up a small number of times. V is TRBV27 and J is TRBJ2-6; 9 nucleotides align to TRBD1. The CDR3 is made up of 18 amino acids. The V gene end was trimmed by 5 bases and the J gene end by 2 bases; junction bases not matched to a gene: 10. Germline V gene sequence: CDR1 MNHEY, CDR2 SMNVEV (reference sequence). The CDR3 bases are TGTGCCAGCAGTAAAAGGGACAGGGTGAAAACTGGGGCCAACGTCCTGACTTTC. Its translation: CASSKRDRVKTGANVLTF.